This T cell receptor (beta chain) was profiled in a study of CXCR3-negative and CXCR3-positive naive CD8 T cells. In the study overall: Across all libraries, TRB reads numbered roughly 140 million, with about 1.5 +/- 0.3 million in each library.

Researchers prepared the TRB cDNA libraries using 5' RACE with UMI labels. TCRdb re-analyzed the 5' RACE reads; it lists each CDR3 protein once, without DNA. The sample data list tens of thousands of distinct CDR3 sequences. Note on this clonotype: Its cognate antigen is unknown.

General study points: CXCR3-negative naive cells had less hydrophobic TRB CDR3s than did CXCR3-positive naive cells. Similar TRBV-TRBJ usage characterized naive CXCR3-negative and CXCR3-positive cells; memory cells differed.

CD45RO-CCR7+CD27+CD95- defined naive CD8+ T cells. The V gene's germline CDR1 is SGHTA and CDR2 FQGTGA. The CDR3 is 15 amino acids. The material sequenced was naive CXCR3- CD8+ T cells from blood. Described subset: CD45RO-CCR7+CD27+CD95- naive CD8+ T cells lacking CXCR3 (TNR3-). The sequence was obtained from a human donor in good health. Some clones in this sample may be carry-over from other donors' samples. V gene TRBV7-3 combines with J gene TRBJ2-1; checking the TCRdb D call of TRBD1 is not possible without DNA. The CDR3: CASSLEAGVYNEQFF.